In its sample, the clone carrying this TCR beta chain was seen a few times. Its antigen is still unknown. These data come from a study of cytomegalovirus exposure and HLA in healthy donors. Study details: Unique TCRs from HLA-typed donors, some 85 million of them, were held in an early data release. General study points: Indistinguishability led to the exclusion of some V segments, TRBV6-2 and TRBV6-3 included. A later analysis found that most CMV-associated TCR beta chains appeared HLA-restricted.

The PCR had 60 Vbeta and 13 Jbeta primers. The table came from immunoSEQ multiplex PCR; TCRdb's copy has only in-frame clones and leaves some out. Here the sample spans 150,000 to 200,000 clones, 81% being singletons. J gave up 3 bases and V 0 bases, and 2 bases lay outside the gene matches. The V gene's germline CDR1 is LGHNA and CDR2 YSLEER. The CDR3 runs to 16 residues. The sequence was collected from a man younger than 35 in good health and CMV-seronegative. The chain employs TRBV4-3 and TRBJ2-7; 13 bases match TRBD2. Material for sequencing was PBMCs. CDR3 protein: CASSQDWTSGGYEQYF. CDR3 sequence (DNA): TGCGCCAGCAGCCAAGATTGGACTAGCGGGGGCTACGAGCAGTACTTC.